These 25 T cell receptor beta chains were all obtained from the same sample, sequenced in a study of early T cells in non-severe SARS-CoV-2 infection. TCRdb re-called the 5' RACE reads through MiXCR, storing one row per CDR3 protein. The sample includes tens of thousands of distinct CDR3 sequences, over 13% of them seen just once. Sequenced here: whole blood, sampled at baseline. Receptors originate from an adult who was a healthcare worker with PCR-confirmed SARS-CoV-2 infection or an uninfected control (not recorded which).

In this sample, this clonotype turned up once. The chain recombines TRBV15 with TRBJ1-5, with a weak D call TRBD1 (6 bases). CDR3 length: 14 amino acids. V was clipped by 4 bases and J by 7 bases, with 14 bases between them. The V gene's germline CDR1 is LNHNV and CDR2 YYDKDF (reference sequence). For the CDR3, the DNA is TGTGCCACCAGCAACCGGGGGCAAGGACAGCCCCAGCATTTT. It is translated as CATSNRGQGQPQHF.

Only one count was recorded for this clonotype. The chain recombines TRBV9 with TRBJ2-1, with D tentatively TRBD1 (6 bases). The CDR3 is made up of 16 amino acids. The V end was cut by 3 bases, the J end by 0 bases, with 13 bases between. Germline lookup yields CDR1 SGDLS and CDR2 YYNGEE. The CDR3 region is CASSGRGQNSYNEQFF. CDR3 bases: TGTGCCAGCAGCGGTCGCGGACAGAACTCCTACAATGAGCAGTTCTTC. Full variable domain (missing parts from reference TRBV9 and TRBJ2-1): DSGVTQTPKHLITATGQRVTLRCSPRSGDLSVYWYQQSLDQGLQFLIQYYNGEERAKGNILERFSAQQFPDLHSELNLSSLELGDSALYFCASSGRGQNSYNEQFFGPGTRLTVL.

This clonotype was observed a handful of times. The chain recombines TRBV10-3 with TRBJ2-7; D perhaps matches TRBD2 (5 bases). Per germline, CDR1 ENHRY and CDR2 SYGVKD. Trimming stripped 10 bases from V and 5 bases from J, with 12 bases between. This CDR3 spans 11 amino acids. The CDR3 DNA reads TGTGCCACGAGCAGGCGGGACGAGCAGTACTTC. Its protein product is CATSRRDEQYF.

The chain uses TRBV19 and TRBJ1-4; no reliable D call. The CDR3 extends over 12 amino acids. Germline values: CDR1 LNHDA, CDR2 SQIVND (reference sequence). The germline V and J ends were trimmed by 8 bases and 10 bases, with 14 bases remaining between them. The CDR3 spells CASAVGAGKLFF. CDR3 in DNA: TGTGCCAGTGCAGTAGGTGCGGGAAAACTGTTTTTT.

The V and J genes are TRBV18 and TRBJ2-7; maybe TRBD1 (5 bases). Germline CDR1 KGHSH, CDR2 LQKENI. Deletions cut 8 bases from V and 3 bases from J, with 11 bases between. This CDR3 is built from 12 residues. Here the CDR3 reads CASATTGYEQYF. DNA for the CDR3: TGTGCCAGCGCAACAACAGGCTACGAGCAGTACTTC.

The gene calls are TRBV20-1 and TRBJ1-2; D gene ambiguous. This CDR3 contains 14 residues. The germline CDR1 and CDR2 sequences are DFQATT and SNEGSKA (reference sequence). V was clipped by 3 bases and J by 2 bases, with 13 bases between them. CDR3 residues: CSASATPRNYGYTF. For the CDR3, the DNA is TGCAGTGCTAGCGCGACGCCACGGAACTATGGCTACACCTTC.

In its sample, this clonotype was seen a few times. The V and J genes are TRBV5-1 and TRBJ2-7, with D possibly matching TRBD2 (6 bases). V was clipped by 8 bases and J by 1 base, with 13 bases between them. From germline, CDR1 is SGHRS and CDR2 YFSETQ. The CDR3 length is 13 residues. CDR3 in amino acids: CARAAGRSYEQYF. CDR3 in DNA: TGCGCCAGGGCGGCAGGGAGGTCCTACGAGCAGTACTTC. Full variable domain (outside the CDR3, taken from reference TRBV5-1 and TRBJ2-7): KAGVTQTPRYLIKTRGQQVTLSCSPISGHRSVSWYQQTPGQGLQFLFEYFSETQRNKGNFPGRFSGRQFSNSRSEMNVSTLELGDSALYLCARAAGRSYEQYFGPGTRLTVT.

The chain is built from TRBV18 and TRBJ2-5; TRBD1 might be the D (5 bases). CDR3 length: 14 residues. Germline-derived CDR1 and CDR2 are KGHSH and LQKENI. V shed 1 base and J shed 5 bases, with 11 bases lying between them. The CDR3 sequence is CASSPLQGMETQYF. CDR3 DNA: TGTGCCAGCTCACCACTCCAGGGTATGGAGACCCAGTACTTC. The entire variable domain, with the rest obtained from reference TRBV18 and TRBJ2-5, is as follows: NAGVMQNPRHLVRRRGQEARLRCSPMKGHSHVYWYRQLPEEGLKFMVYLQKENIIDESGMPKERFSAEFPKEGPSILRIQQVVRGDSAAYFCASSPLQGMETQYFGPGTRLLVL.

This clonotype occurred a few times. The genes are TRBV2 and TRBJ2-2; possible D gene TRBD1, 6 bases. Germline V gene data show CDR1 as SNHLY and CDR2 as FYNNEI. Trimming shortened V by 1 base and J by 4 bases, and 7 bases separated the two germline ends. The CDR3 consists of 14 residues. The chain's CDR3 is CASSEVGGTGELFF. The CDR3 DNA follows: TGTGCCAGCAGTGAAGTAGGGGGCACCGGGGAGCTGTTTTTT.

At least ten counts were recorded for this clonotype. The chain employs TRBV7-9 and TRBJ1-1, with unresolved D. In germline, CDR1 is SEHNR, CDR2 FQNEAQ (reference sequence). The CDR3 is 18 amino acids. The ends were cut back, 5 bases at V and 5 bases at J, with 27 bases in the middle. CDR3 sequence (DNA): TGTGCCAGCAGCCCCCCCCACGCGATCAAGCGTTCGGGGACTGAAGCTTTCTTT. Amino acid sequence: CASSPPHAIKRSGTEAFF.

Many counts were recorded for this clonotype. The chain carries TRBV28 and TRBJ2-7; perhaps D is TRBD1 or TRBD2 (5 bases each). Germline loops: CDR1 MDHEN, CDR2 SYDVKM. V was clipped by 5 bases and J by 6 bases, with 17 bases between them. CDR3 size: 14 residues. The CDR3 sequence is CASSPHVLGTEQYF. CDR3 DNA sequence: TGTGCCAGCAGTCCGCATGTCTTAGGGACCGAGCAGTACTTC.

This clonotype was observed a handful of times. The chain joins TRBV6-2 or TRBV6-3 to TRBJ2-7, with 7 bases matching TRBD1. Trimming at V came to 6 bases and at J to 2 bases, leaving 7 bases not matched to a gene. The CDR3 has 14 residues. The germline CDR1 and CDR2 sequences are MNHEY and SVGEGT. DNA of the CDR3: TGTGCCAGCAGCAAGACAGGGTGGCCCTACGAGCAGTACTTC. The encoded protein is CASSKTGWPYEQYF.

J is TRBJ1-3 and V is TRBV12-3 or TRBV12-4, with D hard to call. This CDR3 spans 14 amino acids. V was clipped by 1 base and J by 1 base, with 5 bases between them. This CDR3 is CASSLVGSGNTIYF. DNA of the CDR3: TGTGCCAGCAGTTTAGTGGGGTCTGGAAACACCATATATTTT.

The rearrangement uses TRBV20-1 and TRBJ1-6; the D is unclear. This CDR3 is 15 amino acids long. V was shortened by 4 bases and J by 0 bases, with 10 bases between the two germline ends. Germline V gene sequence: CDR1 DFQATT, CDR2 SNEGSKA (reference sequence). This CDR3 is CSATEASSYNSPLHF. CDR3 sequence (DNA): TGCAGTGCTACCGAGGCGAGCTCCTATAATTCACCCCTCCACTTT.

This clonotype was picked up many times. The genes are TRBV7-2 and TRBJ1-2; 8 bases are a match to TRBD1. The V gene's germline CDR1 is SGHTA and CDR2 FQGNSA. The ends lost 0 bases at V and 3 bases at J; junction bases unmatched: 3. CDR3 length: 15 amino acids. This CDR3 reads CASSLADRGYYGYTF. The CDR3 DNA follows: TGTGCCAGCAGCTTAGCCGACAGGGGATACTATGGCTACACCTTC.

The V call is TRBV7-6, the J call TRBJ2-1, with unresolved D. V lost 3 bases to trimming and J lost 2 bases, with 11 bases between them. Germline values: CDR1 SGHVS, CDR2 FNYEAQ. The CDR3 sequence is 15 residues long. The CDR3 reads CASSFGEAAYNEQFF. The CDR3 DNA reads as TGTGCCAGCAGCTTTGGGGAAGCCGCCTACAATGAGCAGTTCTTC.

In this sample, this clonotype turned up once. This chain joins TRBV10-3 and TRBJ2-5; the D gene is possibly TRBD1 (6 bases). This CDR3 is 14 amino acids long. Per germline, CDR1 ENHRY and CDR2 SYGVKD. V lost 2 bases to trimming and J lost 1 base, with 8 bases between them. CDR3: CAISERDTQETQYF. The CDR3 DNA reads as TGTGCCATCAGTGAGCGGGACACCCAAGAGACCCAGTACTTC.

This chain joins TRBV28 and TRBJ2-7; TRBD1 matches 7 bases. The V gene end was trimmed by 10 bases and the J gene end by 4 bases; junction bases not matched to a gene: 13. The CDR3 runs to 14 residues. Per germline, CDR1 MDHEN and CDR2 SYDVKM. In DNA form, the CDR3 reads TGTGCCATCTCCAGGGACAGTAACTCATACGAGCAGTACTTC. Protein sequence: CAISRDSNSYEQYF.

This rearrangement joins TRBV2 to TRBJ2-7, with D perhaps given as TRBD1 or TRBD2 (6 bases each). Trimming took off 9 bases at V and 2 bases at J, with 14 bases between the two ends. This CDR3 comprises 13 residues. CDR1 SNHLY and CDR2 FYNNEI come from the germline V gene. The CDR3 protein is CASEPGAAYEQYF. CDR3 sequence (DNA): TGTGCCAGTGAACCGGGGGCCGCCTACGAGCAGTACTTC.

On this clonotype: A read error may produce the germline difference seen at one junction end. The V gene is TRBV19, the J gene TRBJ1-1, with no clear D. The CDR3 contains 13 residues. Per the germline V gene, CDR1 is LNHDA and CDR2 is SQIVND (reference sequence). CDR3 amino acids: CASSAILNTEAFF. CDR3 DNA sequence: TGTGCCAGTAGTGCAATCCTGAACACCGAAGCTTTCTTT. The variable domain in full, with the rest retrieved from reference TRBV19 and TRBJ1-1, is DGGITQSPKYLFRKEGQNVTLSCEQNLNHDAMYWYRQDPGQGLRLIYYSQIVNDFQKGDIAEGYSVSREKKESFPLTVTSAQKNPTAFYLCASSAILNTEAFFGQGTRLTVV.

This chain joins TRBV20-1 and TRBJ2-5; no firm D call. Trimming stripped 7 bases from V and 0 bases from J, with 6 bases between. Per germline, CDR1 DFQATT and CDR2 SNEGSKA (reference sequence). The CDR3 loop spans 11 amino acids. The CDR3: CSGEYQETQYF. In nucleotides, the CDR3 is TGCAGTGGAGAGTACCAAGAGACCCAGTACTTC.

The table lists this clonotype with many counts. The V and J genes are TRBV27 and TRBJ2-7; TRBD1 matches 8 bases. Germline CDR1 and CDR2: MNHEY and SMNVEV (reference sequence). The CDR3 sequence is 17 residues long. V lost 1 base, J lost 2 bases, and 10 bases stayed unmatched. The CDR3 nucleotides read TGTGCCAGCAGTTTATTTGGGCGGGGACAGGCTACCTACGAGCAGTACTTC. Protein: CASSLFGRGQATYEQYF.

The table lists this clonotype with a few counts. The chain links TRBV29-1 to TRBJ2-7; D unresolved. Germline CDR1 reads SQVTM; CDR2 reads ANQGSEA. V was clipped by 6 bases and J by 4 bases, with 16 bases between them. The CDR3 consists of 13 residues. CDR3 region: CSVSFDTTYEQYF. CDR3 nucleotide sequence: TGCAGCGTCTCCTTCGACACGACATACGAGCAGTACTTC.

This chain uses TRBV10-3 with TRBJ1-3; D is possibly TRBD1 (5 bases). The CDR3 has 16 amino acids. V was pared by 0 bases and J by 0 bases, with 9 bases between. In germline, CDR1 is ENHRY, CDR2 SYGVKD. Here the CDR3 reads CAISESQGNSGNTIYF. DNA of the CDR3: TGTGCCATCAGTGAGTCGCAGGGTAACTCTGGAAACACCATATATTTT.

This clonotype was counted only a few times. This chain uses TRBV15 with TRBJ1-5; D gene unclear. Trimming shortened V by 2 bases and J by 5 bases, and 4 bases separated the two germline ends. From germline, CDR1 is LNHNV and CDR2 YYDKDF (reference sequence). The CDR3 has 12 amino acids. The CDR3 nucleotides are TGTGCCACCAGCAGAAACGATCAGCCCCAGCATTTT. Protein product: CATSRNDQPQHF.